This section outlines one T cell receptor beta chain sequence together with its context. Per the original methods: The assay estimated nucleated cells by amplifying reference gene primers. Generated by immunoSEQ multiplex PCR, the TCRdb table keeps only in-frame clones and is missing some. V and J calls plus clone size are reproduced from that table; the DNA served to infer D and trimming. Of more than 250,000 clones detected, approximately 84% appear once; the ten largest clones hold less than 10%. This record belongs to a study of blood T cell repertoires in COVID-19. The wider study: The United States, Italy and Spain were the sources of the acute and convalescent COVID-19 samples.

The germline gives CDR1 SGHTA, CDR2 FQGNSA. The ends were cut back, 0 bases at V and 5 bases at J, with 16 bases in the middle. The CDR3 loop spans 17 amino acids. This TCR was sampled from a human donor in a cohort sampled during active COVID-19. This sequence joins TRBV7-2 and TRBJ2-2, with D possibly TRBD1 on 7 matching bases. The sequenced material came from peripheral blood. CDR3 sequence (DNA): TGTGCCAGCAGCTTAGCGGGGGCAGGGGGGAGAACCGGGGAGCTGTTTTTT. Protein: CASSLAGAGGRTGELFF.